This TCR beta chain was sequenced in a study of beta chain features in type 1 diabetes. Turning to the study itself: Regarding age, gender and cell yields, patients proved similar to healthy donors. Study-wide results and caveats: Moderately but significantly shorter TCRB CDR3s were found in Type 1 diabetes patients in all four CD4+ subsets.

Of the isolated RNA, all was reverse transcribed, and so the sequenced material was expressed TCRB transcripts. Data came from immunoSEQ multiplex PCR; TCRdb stores just in-frame clones and leaves some out. The data show more than 300,000 clones, roughly 13% seen once. Sorted populations all exceeded 95% purity. CDR1 and CDR2 from the germline V gene are SGHRS and YFSETQ. The CDR3 is 13 residues long. V dropped 7 bases and J dropped 9 bases, with 14 bases sitting between them. Remarks on this clone: Antigen specificity is unknown.

The genes are TRBV5-1 and TRBJ1-6; D unresolved. The specimen sequenced was naive CD4+ T cells from blood. This receptor was obtained from a woman between 18 and 29 years old with type 1 diabetes. Here the CDR3 reads CASRVAIRSPLHF. The CDR3 coding sequence is TGCGCCAGCCGGGTAGCGATTCGTTCACCCCTCCACTTT. Combining the CDR3 with reference TRBV5-1 and TRBJ1-6 gives the whole variable domain KAGVTQTPRYLIKTRGQQVTLSCSPISGHRSVSWYQQTPGQGLQFLFEYFSETQRNKGNFPGRFSGRQFSNSRSEMNVSTLELGDSALYLCASRVAIRSPLHFGNGTRLTVT.